This TCR beta chain was captured by sequencing in a study of blood T cell repertoires in COVID-19. The CDR3 spans 17 residues. Germline CDR1 and CDR2: ENHRY and SYGVKD. V lost 2 bases to trimming and J lost 2 bases; unmatched junction nucleotides: 9. Original analysis: Reference gene primer amplification gave estimated nucleated cell counts. Only in-frame clones appear in the TCRdb table, and some are missing; sequencing was by immunoSEQ multiplex PCR. V and J calls and clone size are copied from that table; D and trimming were computed from the DNA. The sample holds about 76,000 clones, 88% seen once.

The sample taken for sequencing was peripheral blood. V and J are TRBV10-3 and TRBJ2-1, with 7 bases that match TRBD1. This clonotype was sampled from a man aged 45-65 years with active COVID-19. The CDR3 coding sequence is TGTGCCATCAGTGAGCCCGCTAGGGGGCGACCCTACAATGAGCAGTTCTTC. Translating gives CAISEPARGRPYNEQFF.